This is a list of T cell receptor beta chains from one sample in a study of cytomegalovirus exposure and HLA in healthy donors. The protocol was immunoSEQ multiplex PCR, while the TCRdb copy is restricted to in-frame clones and leaves out a portion. In all, the sample yields 150,000 or so clones. The source material was PBMCs. These receptors all come from a young man in good health and CMV-seronegative. CDR3s include the opening cysteine and the closing phenylalanine or tryptophan. Each record gives: CDR3 length, J gene, V gene, D gene, CDR3 DNA, CDR3 protein. D genes are given only for firm matches.

len: 14
j_gene: TRBJ1-1
v_gene: TRBV5-4
d_gene: TRBD1
CDR3nt: TGTGCCAGCAGTGAAACAGGGGGCTATACTGAAGCTTTCTTT
CDR3aa: CASSETGGYTEAFF

len: 13
j_gene: TRBJ2-1
v_gene: TRBV6-1
d_gene: .
CDR3nt: TGTGCCAGCAAACGGACAGAGGATAATGAGCAGTTCTTC
CDR3aa: CASKRTEDNEQFF

len: 16
j_gene: TRBJ1-1
v_gene: TRBV9
d_gene: TRBD1
CDR3nt: TGTGCCAGCAGCGTGTCGACGGACAGGGTGAACACTGAAGCTTTCTTT
CDR3aa: CASSVSTDRVNTEAFF

len: 15
j_gene: TRBJ1-1
v_gene: TRBV7-3
d_gene: .
CDR3nt: TGTGCCAGCAGCCCGGGGGGACGCCCGAACACTGAAGCTTTCTTT
CDR3aa: CASSPGGRPNTEAFF

len: 15
j_gene: TRBJ2-3
v_gene: TRBV19
d_gene: .
CDR3nt: TGTGCCAGTACCCTACGACTCACTAGCACAGATACGCAGTATTTT
CDR3aa: CASTLRLTSTDTQYF

len: 14
j_gene: TRBJ2-2
v_gene: TRBV25-1
d_gene: .
CDR3nt: TGTGCCAGCAGTCAGGGGGAGGACACCGGGGAGCTGTTTTTT
CDR3aa: CASSQGEDTGELFF

len: 14
j_gene: TRBJ2-2
v_gene: TRBV25-1
d_gene: .
CDR3nt: TGTGCCAGCAGCGGGATTGTGAGCACCGGGGAGCTGTTTTTT
CDR3aa: CASSGIVSTGELFF

len: 16
j_gene: TRBJ2-5
v_gene: TRBV7-6
d_gene: TRBD1
CDR3nt: TGTGCCAGCAGCTTAGCAGTACAGGGGGCTGGGGAGACCCAGTACTTC
CDR3aa: CASSLAVQGAGETQYF

len: 12
j_gene: TRBJ1-1
v_gene: TRBV6-4
d_gene: .
CDR3nt: TGTGCCAGTTTCGGTGGTTACGGTGAAGCTTTCTTT
CDR3aa: CASFGGYGEAFF

len: 15
j_gene: TRBJ2-7
v_gene: TRBV5-1
d_gene: TRBD1
CDR3nt: TGCGCCAGCAGCCTCGGACAGGCGGCCTCCTACGAGCAGTACTTC
CDR3aa: CASSLGQAASYEQYF

len: 17
j_gene: TRBJ1-5
v_gene: TRBV18
d_gene: .
CDR3nt: TGTGCCAGCTCACCGTTCAGGTATGAGGGAACCAATCAGCCCCAGCATTTT
CDR3aa: CASSPFRYEGTNQPQHF

len: 12
j_gene: TRBJ1-2
v_gene: TRBV9
d_gene: .
CDR3nt: TGTGCCAGCAGCCACCGGTGGTATGGCTACACCTTC
CDR3aa: CASSHRWYGYTF

len: 18
j_gene: TRBJ2-6
v_gene: TRBV28
d_gene: TRBD1
CDR3nt: TGTGCCACCCACCTTTCCGGACAGGGCTTTTCTGGGGCCAACGTCCTGACTTTC
CDR3aa: CATHLSGQGFSGANVLTF

len: 14
j_gene: TRBJ1-1
v_gene: TRBV29-1
d_gene: .
CDR3nt: TGCAGCGTTGGGAGGGGGGGAATGAACACTGAAGCTTTCTTT
CDR3aa: CSVGRGGMNTEAFF

len: 14
j_gene: TRBJ1-2
v_gene: TRBV4-1
d_gene: .
CDR3nt: TGCGCCAGCAGCCCCTTTGGCTCTGGCTATGGCTACACCTTC
CDR3aa: CASSPFGSGYGYTF

len: 14
j_gene: TRBJ2-3
v_gene: TRBV11-3
d_gene: .
CDR3nt: TGTGCCAGCAGCTCCAGGGCTCGCACAGATACGCAGTATTTT
CDR3aa: CASSSRARTDTQYF

len: 13
j_gene: TRBJ2-7
v_gene: TRBV30
d_gene: TRBD1
CDR3nt: TGTGCCTCTGACAGGGAAGGCCCCTACGAGCAGTACTTC
CDR3aa: CASDREGPYEQYF

len: 14
j_gene: TRBJ1-1
v_gene: TRBV27
d_gene: .
CDR3nt: TGTGCCAGCAGCCTAATTCGGGGGGCCACTGAAGCTTTCTTT
CDR3aa: CASSLIRGATEAFF

len: 16
j_gene: TRBJ2-7
v_gene: TRBV27
d_gene: TRBD1
CDR3nt: TGTGCCAGCAACTCCTATCGGACAGGATCCTCCTACGAGCAGTACTTC
CDR3aa: CASNSYRTGSSYEQYF

len: 14
j_gene: TRBJ1-2
v_gene: TRBV11-3
d_gene: TRBD1
CDR3nt: TGTGCCAGCAGCTTAGATGGGACAGGATATGGCTACACCTTC
CDR3aa: CASSLDGTGYGYTF

len: 17
j_gene: TRBJ2-3
v_gene: TRBV18
d_gene: TRBD2
CDR3nt: TGTGCCAGCTCACGGGGGACTAGCGGGAGCGGCACAGATACGCAGTATTTT
CDR3aa: CASSRGTSGSGTDTQYF

len: 14
j_gene: TRBJ2-7
v_gene: TRBV5-1
d_gene: TRBD2
CDR3nt: TGCGCCAGCAGCTTGGGTAGCGGGAGGGCCGAGCAGTACTTC
CDR3aa: CASSLGSGRAEQYF

len: 17
j_gene: TRBJ2-1
v_gene: TRBV10-1
d_gene: .
CDR3nt: TGCGCCAGCAGTGATTTGCGAGGGAGAAGCTCCTACAATGAGCAGTTCTTC
CDR3aa: CASSDLRGRSSYNEQFF

len: 16
j_gene: TRBJ2-3
v_gene: TRBV30
d_gene: TRBD2
CDR3nt: TGTGCCTGGAGTGTATCCCGCGGCGGGAGGGCAGATACGCAGTATTTT
CDR3aa: CAWSVSRGGRADTQYF

len: 15
j_gene: TRBJ2-7
v_gene: TRBV6-5
d_gene: TRBD2
CDR3nt: TGTGCCAGTACCAACCTCCATGGCGGGAGCCACGAGCAGTACTTC
CDR3aa: CASTNLHGGSHEQYF

len: 14
j_gene: TRBJ2-7
v_gene: TRBV7-3
d_gene: .
CDR3nt: TGTGCCAGCAGCCCCGACGGAAACTCGAGGGAGCAGTACTTC
CDR3aa: CASSPDGNSREQYF

len: 16
j_gene: TRBJ2-7
v_gene: TRBV7-8
d_gene: TRBD2
CDR3nt: TGTGCCAGCAGCTTAGGGACTAGCGGACATACCTACGAGCAGTACTTC
CDR3aa: CASSLGTSGHTYEQYF

len: 15
j_gene: TRBJ2-7
v_gene: TRBV6-1
d_gene: TRBD2
CDR3nt: TGTGCCAGCAGTGGGCTAGCGGGAGGAACCTACGAGCAGTACTTC
CDR3aa: CASSGLAGGTYEQYF

len: 17
j_gene: TRBJ2-7
v_gene: TRBV7-2
d_gene: TRBD2
CDR3nt: TGTGCCAGCAGCTCACCAGCGGGAGTGTTTCCCTCCTACGAGCAGTACTTC
CDR3aa: CASSSPAGVFPSYEQYF

len: 15
j_gene: TRBJ2-1
v_gene: TRBV28
d_gene: TRBD2
CDR3nt: TGTGCCAGCAGTTCGGGAGCAGTCGGGAGGGGAGAGCAGTTCTTC
CDR3aa: CASSSGAVGRGEQFF

len: 17
j_gene: TRBJ1-1
v_gene: TRBV7-9
d_gene: TRBD1
CDR3nt: TGTGCCAGCAGCCTTAGGGACAGGGGGTTAGGTAACACTGAAGCTTTCTTT
CDR3aa: CASSLRDRGLGNTEAFF

len: 16
j_gene: TRBJ2-1
v_gene: TRBV28
d_gene: TRBD1
CDR3nt: TGTGCCAGCAGACCGGCGGACAGGGGTGGGTACAATGAGCAGTTCTTC
CDR3aa: CASRPADRGGYNEQFF

len: 15
j_gene: TRBJ2-5
v_gene: TRBV5-5
d_gene: TRBD1
CDR3nt: TGTGCCAGCAGCTTGGAGGCAGGGGGCTGGGAGACCCAGTACTTC
CDR3aa: CASSLEAGGWETQYF

len: 15
j_gene: TRBJ2-7
v_gene: TRBV10-3
d_gene: TRBD2
CDR3nt: TGTGCCATCCGTTCAGCGGGCCTAGCGGGGTACGAGCAGTACTTC
CDR3aa: CAIRSAGLAGYEQYF

len: 13
j_gene: TRBJ2-7
v_gene: TRBV28
d_gene: .
CDR3nt: TGTGCCAGCGGGGTAGCGGATTTCTACGAGCAGTACTTC
CDR3aa: CASGVADFYEQYF

len: 15
j_gene: TRBJ2-2
v_gene: TRBV6-1
d_gene: .
CDR3nt: TGTGCCAGCAGTGAAGCCCGGGGTGGCTGGGGGGAGCTGTTTTTT
CDR3aa: CASSEARGGWGELFF

len: 12
j_gene: TRBJ2-7
v_gene: TRBV6-5
d_gene: .
CDR3nt: TGTGCCACCAGCGAGAACTCCTACGAGCAGTACTTC
CDR3aa: CATSENSYEQYF

len: 13
j_gene: TRBJ2-1
v_gene: TRBV5-1
d_gene: .
CDR3nt: TGCGCCAGCAGCTTGACAGTGTCTAGGGGGCAGTTCTTC
CDR3aa: CASSLTVSRGQFF

len: 14
j_gene: TRBJ2-5
v_gene: TRBV5-4
d_gene: .
CDR3nt: TGTGCCAGCAGACCTAGGGCGGGACAAGAGACCCAGTACTTC
CDR3aa: CASRPRAGQETQYF

len: 14
j_gene: TRBJ1-4
v_gene: TRBV7-8
d_gene: .
CDR3nt: TGTGCCAGCAGTTTAAACAGGGCTAGTGAAAAACTGTTTTTT
CDR3aa: CASSLNRASEKLFF

len: 15
j_gene: TRBJ2-3
v_gene: TRBV5-4
d_gene: .
CDR3nt: TGTGCCAGCAGCTCGGAGAGGAGTCCCACAGATACGCAGTATTTT
CDR3aa: CASSSERSPTDTQYF